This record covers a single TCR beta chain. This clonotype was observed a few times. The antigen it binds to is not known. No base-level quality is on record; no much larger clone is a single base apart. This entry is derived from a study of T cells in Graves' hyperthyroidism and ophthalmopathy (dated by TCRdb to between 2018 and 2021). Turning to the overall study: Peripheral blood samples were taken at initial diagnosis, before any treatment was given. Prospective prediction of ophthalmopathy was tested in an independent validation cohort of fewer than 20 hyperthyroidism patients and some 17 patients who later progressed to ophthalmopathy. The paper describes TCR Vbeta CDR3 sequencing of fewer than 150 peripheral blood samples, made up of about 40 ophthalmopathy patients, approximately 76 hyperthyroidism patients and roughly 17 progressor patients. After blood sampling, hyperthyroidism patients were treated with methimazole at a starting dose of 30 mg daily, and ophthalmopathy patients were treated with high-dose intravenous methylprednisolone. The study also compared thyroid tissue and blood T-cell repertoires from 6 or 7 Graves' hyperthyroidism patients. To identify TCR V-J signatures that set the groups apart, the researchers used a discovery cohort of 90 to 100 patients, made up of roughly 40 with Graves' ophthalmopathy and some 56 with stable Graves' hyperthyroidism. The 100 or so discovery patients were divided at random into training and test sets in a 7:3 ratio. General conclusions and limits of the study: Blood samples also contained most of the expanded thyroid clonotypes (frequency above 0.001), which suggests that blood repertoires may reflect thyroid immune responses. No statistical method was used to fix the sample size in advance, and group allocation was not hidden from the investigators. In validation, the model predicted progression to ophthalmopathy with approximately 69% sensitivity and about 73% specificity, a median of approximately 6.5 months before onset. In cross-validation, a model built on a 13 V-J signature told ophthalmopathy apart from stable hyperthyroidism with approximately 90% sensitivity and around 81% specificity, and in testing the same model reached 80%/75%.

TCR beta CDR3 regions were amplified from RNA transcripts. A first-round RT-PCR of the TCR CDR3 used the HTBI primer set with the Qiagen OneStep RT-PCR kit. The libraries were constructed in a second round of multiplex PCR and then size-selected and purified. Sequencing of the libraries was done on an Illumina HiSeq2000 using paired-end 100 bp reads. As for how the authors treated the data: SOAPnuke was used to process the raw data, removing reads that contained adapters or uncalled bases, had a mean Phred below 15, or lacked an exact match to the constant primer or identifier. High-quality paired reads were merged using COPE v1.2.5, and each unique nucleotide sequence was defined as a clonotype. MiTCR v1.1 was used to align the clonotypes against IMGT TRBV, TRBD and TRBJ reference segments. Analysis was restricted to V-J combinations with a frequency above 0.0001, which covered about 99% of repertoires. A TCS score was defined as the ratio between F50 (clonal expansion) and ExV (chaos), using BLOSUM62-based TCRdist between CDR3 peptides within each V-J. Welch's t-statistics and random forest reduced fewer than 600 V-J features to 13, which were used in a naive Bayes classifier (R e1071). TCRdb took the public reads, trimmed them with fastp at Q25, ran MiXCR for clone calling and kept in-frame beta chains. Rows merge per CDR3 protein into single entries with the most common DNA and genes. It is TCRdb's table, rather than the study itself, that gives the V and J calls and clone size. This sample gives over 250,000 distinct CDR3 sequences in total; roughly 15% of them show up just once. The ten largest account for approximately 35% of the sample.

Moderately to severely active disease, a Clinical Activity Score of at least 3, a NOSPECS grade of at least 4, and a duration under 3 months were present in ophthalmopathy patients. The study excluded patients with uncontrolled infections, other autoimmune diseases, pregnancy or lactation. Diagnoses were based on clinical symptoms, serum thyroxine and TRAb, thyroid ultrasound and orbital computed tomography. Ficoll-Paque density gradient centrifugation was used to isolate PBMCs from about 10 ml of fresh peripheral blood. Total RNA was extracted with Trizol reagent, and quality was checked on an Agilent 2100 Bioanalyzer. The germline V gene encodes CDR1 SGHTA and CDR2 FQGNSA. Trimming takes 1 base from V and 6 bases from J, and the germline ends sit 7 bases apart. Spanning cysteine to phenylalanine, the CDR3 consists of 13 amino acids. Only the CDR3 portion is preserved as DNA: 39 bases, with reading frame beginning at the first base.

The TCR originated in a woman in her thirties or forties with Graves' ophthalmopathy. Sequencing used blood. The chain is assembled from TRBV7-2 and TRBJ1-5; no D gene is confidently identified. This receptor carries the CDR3 CASSLGDTQPQHF. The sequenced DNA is TGTGCCAGCAGCTTAGGGGATACTCAGCCCCAGCATTTT.